These 5 T cell receptor beta chains were sequenced from one sample in a study of long-term antiretroviral therapy in people with HIV. Samples were assayed with immunoSEQ v3.0 at survey level. Using immunoSEQ multiplex PCR, the repertoire was profiled, and TCRdb retains in-frame clones only, with some absent. The table lists 20,000 to 30,000 clones, 81% of them singletons. The sequencing used unsorted PBMCs, collected 4.4 years after starting antiretroviral therapy. The source is a man aged 25-45 years with HIV.

The gene calls are TRBV10-3 and TRBJ1-1, with a possible D match to TRBD1 (5 bases). The CDR3 contains 17 residues. Germline V gene lookup returns CDR1 ENHRY and CDR2 SYGVKD. The V end was cut by 5 bases, the J end by 0 bases, with 19 bases between. The CDR3 DNA sequence: TGTGCCATCAGTCAACCCATGGGACGGATCATGAACACTGAAGCTTTCTTT. Translated: CAISQPMGRIMNTEAFF.

This sequence joins TRBV6-6 and TRBJ2-1; D remains ambiguous. CDR1 is MNHNY and CDR2 is SVGAGI in the germline V gene (reference sequence). CDR3 size: 12 residues. The V end lost 5 bases, the J end lost 4 bases, and 6 bases lay between the germline ends. CDR3 coding DNA: TGTGCCAGCAGTAGACCGTACAATGAGCAGTTCTTC. It translates to CASSRPYNEQFF.

The chain uses TRBV5-8 and TRBJ2-1; 8 bases align to TRBD1. From germline, CDR1 is SGHTS and CDR2 YDEGEE. The J segment lost 4 bases and the V segment lost 2 bases, leaving 5 bases of the junction unmatched. The length of the CDR3 is 15 residues. The CDR3 region is CASSFHRQGYNEQFF. Written as DNA, the CDR3 is TGTGCCAGCAGCTTTCATAGACAGGGGTACAATGAGCAGTTCTTC.

This chain uses TRBV18 with TRBJ2-7; TRBD1 agrees at 7 bases. From germline, CDR1 is KGHSH and CDR2 LQKENI. Losses at the gene ends were 3 bases for V and 5 bases for J; bases not matched to a gene: 13. The CDR3 spans 16 residues. In nucleotides, the CDR3 is TGTGCCAGCTCACCCAAAAGGGGGCTTCAGCCTAACGAGCAGTACTTC. It is translated as CASSPKRGLQPNEQYF.

The genes are TRBV6-5 and TRBJ2-7; the D is unclear. Germline V lookup: CDR1 MNHEY, CDR2 SVGAGI. The V end lost 2 bases, the J end lost 1 base, and 12 bases lay between the germline ends. This CDR3 contains 15 residues. In nucleotides, the CDR3 is TGTGCCAGCAGTTACGACGGATTTCTTTCCTACGAGCAGTACTTC. Amino acids: CASSYDGFLSYEQYF.